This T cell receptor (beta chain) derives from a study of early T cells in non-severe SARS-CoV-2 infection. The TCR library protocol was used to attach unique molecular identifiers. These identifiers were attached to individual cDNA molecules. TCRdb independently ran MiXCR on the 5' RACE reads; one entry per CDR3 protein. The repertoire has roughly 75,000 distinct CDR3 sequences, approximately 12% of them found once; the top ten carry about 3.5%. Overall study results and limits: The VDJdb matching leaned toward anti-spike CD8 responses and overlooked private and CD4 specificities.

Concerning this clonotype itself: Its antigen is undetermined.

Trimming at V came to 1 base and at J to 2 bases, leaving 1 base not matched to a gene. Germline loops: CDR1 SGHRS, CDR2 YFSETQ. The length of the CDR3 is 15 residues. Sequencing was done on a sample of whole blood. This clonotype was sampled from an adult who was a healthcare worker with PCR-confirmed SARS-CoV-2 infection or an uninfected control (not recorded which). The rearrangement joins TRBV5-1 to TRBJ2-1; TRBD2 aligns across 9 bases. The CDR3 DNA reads TGCGCCAGCAGCTTGTCTAGCGGGACCTACAATGAGCAGTTCTTC. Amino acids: CASSLSSGTYNEQFF.